The 8 T cell receptor beta chains below all came from one sample that was sequenced in a study of blood T cell repertoires in COVID-19. Sequencing used immunoSEQ multiplex PCR; TCRdb keeps in-frame clones, though not all of them. In the table there are roughly 220,000 clones, approximately 90% of which are singletons. The sample consisted of peripheral blood. The receptors derive from a man aged 25 to 45 who had recovered from COVID-19.

The rearrangement links TRBV6-5 to TRBJ2-7; 7 positions agree with TRBD1. Trimming took 6 bases from V and 4 from J; bases not matched to a gene: 3. Germline CDR1 MNHEY, CDR2 SVGAGI. The CDR3 totals 12 residues. The CDR3 sequence is CASSRGQYEQYF. In nucleotides, the CDR3 is TGTGCCAGCAGCCGGGGACAGTACGAGCAGTACTTC.

A word on this clone: At one end, the junction sequence differs from germline, possibly due to a read error. In DNA form, the CDR3 reads TGTGTCACCAGCACCAACAGAAGACCCTCCTACAATGAGCAGTTCTTC. Translating gives CVTSTNRRPSYNEQFF. The rearrangement joins TRBV15 to TRBJ2-1; D uncertain. Germline CDR1 reads LNHNV; CDR2 reads YYDKDF (reference sequence). The CDR3 has 16 amino acids.

V gene TRBV5-1 combines with J gene TRBJ2-2, with 11 bases lining up with TRBD2. J lost 7 bases, V lost 0 bases, and 8 bases had no gene match. Germline CDR1 and CDR2: SGHRS and YFSETQ. The CDR3 is made up of 17 amino acids. The CDR3 sequence: CASSLVVAGGPGGELFF. As DNA, the CDR3 is TGCGCCAGCAGCTTGGTGGTAGCGGGGGGGCCCGGCGGGGAGCTGTTTTTT.

The chain combines TRBV19 with TRBJ2-7; 9 bases are a match to TRBD1. Germline lookup yields CDR1 LNHDA and CDR2 SQIVND (reference sequence). CDR3 size: 14 residues. The V and J ends lost 8 bases and 5 bases, in that order; junction bases with no gene match: 10. The CDR3 nucleotides read TGTGCCAGTGACCCGGGACAGGGTGAAGACGAGCAGTACTTC. This encodes CASDPGQGEDEQYF.

The chain has TRBV24-1 and TRBJ2-3; TRBD1 is a possible D gene (6 bases). V was clipped by 9 bases and J by 4 bases, with 13 bases between them. CDR1 and CDR2 (germline): KGHDR, SFDVKD. The CDR3 length is 13 residues. The CDR3 loop is CATSPGVPDTQYF. The CDR3 nucleotides are TGTGCCACCTCTCCAGGGGTTCCAGATACGCAGTATTTT.

This clone was seen just once. The V call is TRBV6-5, the J call TRBJ2-7; 11 positions agree with TRBD1. CDR1 and CDR2 (germline): MNHEY, SVGAGI. Trimming removed 5 bases from V and 10 bases from J; junction bases left unmatched: 4. The CDR3 length is 12 residues. The CDR3 region has the DNA TGTGCCAGCAGTATCGGACAGGGGGCTCAGTACTTC. It translates to CASSIGQGAQYF.

The V call is TRBV6-5, the J call TRBJ1-2, with 7 bases that match TRBD1. Looked up from germline, CDR1 is MNHEY and CDR2 is SVGAGI. CDR3 length equals 14 residues. After removal of 2 bases from V and 7 bases from J, the junction contained 7 bases not matched to a gene. The CDR3 region is CASSYPGQAGGYTF. The CDR3 DNA sequence: TGTGCCAGCAGTTACCCAGGACAGGCGGGTGGCTACACCTTC.

The chain is built from TRBV5-1 and TRBJ1-1; tentatively, D is TRBD1 (6 bases). V lost 4 bases to trimming and J lost 0 bases, with 13 bases between them. In germline, CDR1 is SGHRS, CDR2 YFSETQ. This CDR3 is 15 amino acids long. DNA of the CDR3: TGCGCCAGCAGCACTACAGGGCCCATGAACACTGAAGCTTTCTTT. It specifies CASSTTGPMNTEAFF. Variable domain in full (rest from reference TRBV5-1 and TRBJ1-1): KAGVTQTPRYLIKTRGQQVTLSCSPISGHRSVSWYQQTPGQGLQFLFEYFSETQRNKGNFPGRFSGRQFSNSRSEMNVSTLELGDSALYLCASSTTGPMNTEAFFGQGTRLTVV.